This is a list of T cell receptor beta chains from one sample in a study of blood T cell repertoires in COVID-19. The method was immunoSEQ multiplex PCR; TCRdb's version includes in-frame clones alone and lacks a portion of them. In the table there are more than 70,000 clones, approximately 86% of which are singletons. Material: peripheral blood. These receptors originate from a man in his sixties with acute or convalescent COVID-19. Each CDR3 is given with its conserved first and last residue. D genes are given only for firm matches. Clone size is not always given. Where it is, it says once, few, many or a class for expanded clones.

>TRBJ1-5|-|TRBD1|TRBV6-2/TRBV6-3
CASSYLTVTTGAGSNQPQHF
TGTGCCAGCAGTTACCTAACCGTAACGACAGGGGCAGGAAGCAATCAGCCCCAGCATTTT
>TRBJ2-3|-|-|TRBV19
CASSIRREDTQYF
TGTGCCAGTAGTATTCGGAGGGAGGATACGCAGTATTTT
>TRBJ2-5|-|TRBD2|TRBV20-1
CSASGGETQYF
TGCAGTGCTAGCGGGGGGGAGACCCAGTACTTC
>TRBJ1-1|-|-|TRBV15
CATSRAEGEAFF
TGTGCCACCAGCAGAGCCGAGGGTGAAGCTTTCTTT
>TRBJ2-3|-|-|TRBV6-2/TRBV6-3
CASSYRAGESEDTQYF
TGTGCCAGCAGTTACCGGGCAGGGGAATCCGAGGATACGCAGTATTTT
>TRBJ1-4|-|TRBD1|TRBV9
CASSHGQGNEKLFF
TGTGCCAGCAGCCACGGACAGGGTAACGAAAAACTGTTTTTT
>TRBJ2-1|-|-|TRBV5-1
CASSLELAGEQFF
TGCGCCAGCAGCTTGGAACTAGCAGGTGAGCAGTTCTTC
>TRBJ2-7|-|-|TRBV10-3
CAISAGSYEQYF
TGTGCCATCAGCGCGGGATCCTACGAGCAGTACTTC
>TRBJ1-5|few|TRBD1|TRBV19
CASSIAGGQPQHF
TGTGCCAGTAGTATTGCAGGGGGTCAGCCCCAGCATTTT
>TRBJ2-1|-|-|TRBV6-2/TRBV6-3
CASSYPEVPSDEQFF
TGTGCCAGCAGTTACCCCGAGGTCCCATCCGATGAGCAGTTCTTC
>TRBJ1-1|-|TRBD1|TRBV7-9
CASEGQANTEAFF
TGTGCCAGCGAAGGACAGGCGAACACTGAAGCTTTCTTT
>TRBJ2-7|few|TRBD1|TRBV5-4
CASSSGQGRHEQYF
TGTGCCAGCAGCTCGGGACAGGGGAGGCACGAGCAGTACTTC
>TRBJ1-5|-|TRBD1|TRBV18
CASSPTGPSNQPQHF
TGTGCCAGCTCACCGACAGGGCCCAGCAATCAGCCCCAGCATTTT
>TRBJ2-2|-|-|TRBV10-1
CASSDRNTGELFF
TGCGCCAGCAGTGATAGGAACACCGGGGAGCTGTTTTTT
>TRBJ1-1|-|-|TRBV20-1
CSASLRTEAFF
TGCAGTGCTAGCCTCCGCACTGAAGCTTTCTTT
>TRBJ2-1|-|-|TRBV11-2
CAGGSYNEQFF
TGTGCCGGAGGGTCCTACAATGAGCAGTTCTTC
>TRBJ2-1|-|TRBD1|TRBV7-3
CASSSTPGQGNEQFF
TGTGCCAGCAGCTCAACCCCGGGACAGGGCAATGAGCAGTTCTTC
>TRBJ1-1|-|TRBD1|TRBV18
CASSPNQGQLGNTEAFF
TGTGCCAGCTCACCCAACCAGGGACAGCTGGGGAACACTGAAGCTTTCTTT
>TRBJ2-2|once|-|TRBV7-6
CASSLGGFYGGELFF
TGTGCCAGCAGCTTAGGCGGATTCTATGGCGGGGAGCTGTTTTTT
>TRBJ2-2|-|TRBD1|TRBV27
CASSLYRGSPNTGELFF
TGTGCCAGCAGTTTATACAGGGGGTCCCCGAACACCGGGGAGCTGTTTTTT
>TRBJ2-5|-|TRBD2|TRBV5-4
CASSSKAGTSKQETQYF
TGTGCCAGCAGCAGCAAAGCCGGGACTAGCAAACAAGAGACCCAGTACTTC
>TRBJ2-1|-|-|TRBV15
CATSGPDRGLAGVYNEQFF
TGTGCCACCAGCGGACCGGACAGGGGGCTAGCGGGAGTCTACAATGAGCAGTTCTTC
>TRBJ1-3|few|TRBD1|TRBV6-1
CASSETTGASGNTIYF
TGTGCCAGCAGTGAGACAACAGGGGCTTCTGGAAACACCATATATTTT
>TRBJ2-7|-|-|TRBV12-3/TRBV12-4
CASSRQTYEQYF
TGTGCCAGCAGTCGACAGACCTACGAGCAGTACTTC
>TRBJ1-5|once|TRBD1|TRBV27
CASSLMTGSQPQHF
TGTGCCAGCAGTTTAATGACAGGGTCTCAGCCCCAGCATTTT
>TRBJ2-5|-|-|TRBV7-9
CASSHQASQETQYF
TGTGCCAGCAGCCATCAGGCGTCCCAAGAGACCCAGTACTTC
>TRBJ1-2|-|-|TRBV6-6
CASSSQGQGTYGYTF
TGTGCCAGCAGTTCCCAGGGTCAGGGCACCTATGGCTACACCTTC
>TRBJ1-5|-|-|TRBV12-5
CASGFTTGNQPQHF
TGTGCTAGTGGTTTTACGACAGGCAATCAGCCCCAGCATTTT
>TRBJ2-5|-|TRBD1|TRBV27
CASSRGQGVEETQYF
TGTGCCAGCAGCCGGGGACAGGGGGTAGAGGAGACCCAGTACTTC
>TRBJ2-5|-|TRBD2|TRBV11-3
CASSKGLAGGVWETQYF
TGTGCCAGCAGCAAAGGACTAGCGGGGGGTGTGTGGGAGACCCAGTACTTC
>TRBJ2-7|-|TRBD1|TRBV5-4
CASSFFGTGDYEQYF
TGTGCCAGCAGCTTCTTTGGGACAGGGGACTACGAGCAGTACTTC
>TRBJ1-5|few|TRBD1|TRBV11-2
CASSLGQGNRPQHF
TGTGCCAGCAGCTTAGGACAGGGGAATAGGCCCCAGCATTTT
>TRBJ2-1|few|-|TRBV10-1
CASSGHRGVSYNEQFF
TGCGCCAGCAGTGGGCATCGGGGAGTGTCCTACAATGAGCAGTTCTTC
>TRBJ1-1|-|-|TRBV2
CASSEGVNTEAFF
TGTGCCAGCTCAGAAGGGGTGAACACTGAAGCTTTCTTT
>TRBJ1-2|-|-|TRBV18
CASSPDSEHGGYTF
TGTGCCAGCTCACCGGACAGTGAGCATGGTGGCTACACCTTC
>TRBJ1-5|once|-|TRBV6-5
CATGVGDSNQPQHF
TGTGCCACTGGAGTAGGGGATAGCAATCAGCCCCAGCATTTT
>TRBJ1-3|-|-|TRBV6-2/TRBV6-3
CASSYSSRVSGNTIYF
TGTGCCAGCAGTTACTCCTCCAGGGTCTCTGGAAACACCATATATTTT
>TRBJ1-2|few|-|TRBV6-5
CASSPAITAAYGYTF
TGTGCCAGCAGTCCCGCGATTACCGCTGCCTATGGCTACACCTTC
>TRBJ1-1|-|TRBD1|TRBV5-4
CASRRQGPSNTEAFF
TGTGCCAGCAGAAGACAGGGGCCTTCGAACACTGAAGCTTTCTTT
>TRBJ2-1|once|TRBD2|TRBV5-6
CASSYSGRDLFF
TGTGCCAGCAGCTATAGCGGGAGGGACTTGTTCTTC
>TRBJ2-7|-|TRBD2|TRBV2
CASRNPGLAGTYEQYF
TGTGCCAGCAGGAATCCCGGACTAGCGGGAACCTACGAGCAGTACTTC
>TRBJ2-3|few|TRBD2|TRBV29-1
CSLISRGKPSTDTQYF
TGCAGCCTAATTTCGCGGGGGAAGCCTAGCACAGATACGCAGTATTTT
>TRBJ1-4|-|-|TRBV2
CASSIPGSEKLFF
TGTGCCAGCAGCATCCCTGGCAGTGAAAAACTGTTTTTT
>TRBJ2-3|-|TRBD2|TRBV5-1
CASSFSGASTDTQYF
TGCGCCAGCAGCTTTAGCGGGGCCAGCACAGATACGCAGTATTTT
>TRBJ1-2|-|-|TRBV9
CASSVATGHRYYGYTF
TGTGCCAGCAGCGTAGCTACAGGACACCGGTACTATGGCTACACCTTC
>TRBJ1-5|-|-|TRBV6-5
CAAGRTFNQPQHF
TGTGCCGCGGGCAGGACGTTCAATCAGCCCCAGCATTTT
>TRBJ1-1|-|TRBD1|TRBV28
CASSFPGQGAGTEAFF
TGTGCCAGCAGTTTCCCCGGACAGGGGGCTGGCACTGAAGCTTTCTTT
>TRBJ1-2|-|TRBD1|TRBV3-1/TRBV3-2
CASSRGTESYGYTF
TGTGCCAGCAGCCGTGGGACAGAGAGTTATGGCTACACCTTC
>TRBJ1-1|-|TRBD1|TRBV18
CASSTTGGVTEAFF
TGTGCCAGCTCAACAACAGGGGGAGTGACTGAAGCTTTCTTT
>TRBJ1-2|-|TRBD1|TRBV5-6
CASSPGQINGYTF
TGTGCCAGCAGCCCGGGACAGATAAATGGCTACACCTTC
>TRBJ2-7|once|-|TRBV5-1
CASSIGQTNEQYF
TGCGCCAGCAGCATAGGACAGACTAACGAGCAGTACTTC
>TRBJ1-3|-|TRBD1|TRBV5-1
CASSTETGAGNTIYF
TGCGCCAGCAGCACCGAAACAGGGGCTGGAAACACCATATATTTT
>TRBJ1-5|-|-|TRBV5-6
CASSSMGGGDQPQHF
TGTGCCAGCAGCTCGATGGGGGGTGGGGACCAGCCCCAGCATTTT
>TRBJ1-4|once|-|TRBV5-1
CASSLAGGGRNEKLFF
TGCGCCAGCAGCTTGGCTGGGGGGGGAAGAAATGAAAAACTGTTTTTT
>TRBJ2-7|once|-|TRBV9
CASSGGTGSSYEQYF
TGTGCCAGCTCCGGAGGTACAGGGAGTTCCTACGAGCAGTACTTC